Below, one T cell receptor beta chain is given with its context. As yet, its antigen is unknown. This entry comes from a study of monozygotic twins with cystic fibrosis. Study information: Three micrograms of fragmented DNA underwent roughly 15 PCR cycles for library preparation.

General observations from the study: In 13 of 16 pairs, V gene usage was closest to the co-twin's.

Germline-derived CDR1 and CDR2 are MNHEY and SVGAGI. Trimming shortened V by 9 bases and J by 2 bases, and 13 bases separated the two germline ends. CDR3 size: 13 residues. Using immunoSEQ multiplex PCR, the repertoire was profiled, and TCRdb retains in-frame clones only, with some absent. The table lists tens of thousands of clones, around 96% of them singletons, with more than 0.15% in the top ten. This sequence joins TRBV6-5 and TRBJ1-2; no firm D call. The sequence derives from a girl aged 2 to 9 with cystic fibrosis. Sequenced material: blood. The DNA of the CDR3 is TGTGCCAGTGGGAGGGCAGGAAACTATGGCTACACCTTC. Its protein is CASGRAGNYGYTF.